This paragraph reports one TCR beta chain. The data stem from a study of shared clonotypes between healthy human individuals. Repertoires were generated with immunoSEQ multiplex PCR, while TCRdb's copy carries only in-frame clones and drops some. The table shows around 1.6 million clones, with approximately 98% occurring only once. Specimen: naive CD4+ T cells sorted from blood. This sample's subset: CD45RA+ positively selected. The source of this sequence is a man aged 30 to 39 in good health.

CDR3 sequence reads: CASSPASSTDTQYF. The CDR3 DNA reads TGTGCCAGCAGTCCGGCCTCGAGCACAGATACGCAGTATTTT. V gene TRBV2 combines with J gene TRBJ2-3; D gene ambiguous. Germline CDR1 and CDR2: SNHLY and FYNNEI. The CDR3 spans 14 residues. Trimming took off 5 bases at V and 0 bases at J, with 9 bases between the two ends.